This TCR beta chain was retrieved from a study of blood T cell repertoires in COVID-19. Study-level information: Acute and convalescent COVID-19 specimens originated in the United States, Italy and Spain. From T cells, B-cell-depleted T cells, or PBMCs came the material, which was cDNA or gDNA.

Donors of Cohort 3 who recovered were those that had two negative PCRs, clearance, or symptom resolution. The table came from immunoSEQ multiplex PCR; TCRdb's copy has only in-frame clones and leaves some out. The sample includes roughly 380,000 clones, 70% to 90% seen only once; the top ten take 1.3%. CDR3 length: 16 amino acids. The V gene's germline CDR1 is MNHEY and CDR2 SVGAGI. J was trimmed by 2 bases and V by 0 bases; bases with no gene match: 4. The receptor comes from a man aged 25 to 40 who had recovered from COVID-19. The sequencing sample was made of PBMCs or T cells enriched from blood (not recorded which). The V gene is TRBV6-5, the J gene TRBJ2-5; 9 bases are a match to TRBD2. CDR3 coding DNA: TGTGCCAGCAGTTACTCGCCCGCGGGGGGGCAAGAGACCCAGTACTTC. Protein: CASSYSPAGGQETQYF.